The 19 T cell receptor beta chains listed next were all sequenced from one sample in a study of T cell changes during pregnancy in multiple sclerosis. Assay: immunoSEQ multiplex PCR; the TCRdb copy retains only in-frame clones and omits some. The table records under 50,000 clones, roughly 92% of them present only once. The source was CD4+ T cells from peripheral blood mononuclear cells, collected in the second trimester of pregnancy. The receptors shown here come from a female donor in good health, enrolled as a control in a pregnancy study.

This clone was counted a single time. V usage is TRBV14 and J usage is TRBJ2-1; TRBD1 is a possible D gene (6 bases). This CDR3 contains 15 residues. Germline-derived CDR1 and CDR2 are SGHDN and FVKESK. V lost 2 bases to trimming and J lost 6 bases, with 14 bases between them. The CDR3 here is CASSQNRVWGNEQFF. Here the CDR3 DNA reads TGTGCCAGCAGCCAAAACAGGGTCTGGGGCAATGAGCAGTTCTTC.

J is TRBJ1-3 and V is TRBV7-9, with D possibly being TRBD1 (5 bases). V lost 9 bases and J lost 0, with 18 bases in between. CDR3 length: 16 residues. Germline CDR1 reads SEHNR; CDR2 reads FQNEAQ (reference sequence). The CDR3 protein is CASIAGGGNSGNTIYF. The CDR3 DNA follows: TGTGCCAGTATCGCGGGGGGGGGAAACTCTGGAAACACCATATATTTT.

The chain recombines TRBV4-1 with TRBJ1-4; the match to TRBD1 covers 7 bases. CDR1 and CDR2 from the germline V gene are MGHRA and YSYEKL. The V gene end was trimmed by 1 base and the J gene end by 0 bases; junction bases not matched to a gene: 2. CDR3 length: 16 residues. The DNA of the CDR3 is TGCGCCAGCAGCCAAGTGAGGGGGCCAACTAATGAAAAACTGTTTTTT. Protein product: CASSQVRGPTNEKLFF.

CDR3 loop: CASSPGLAGGLEQYF. The DNA of the CDR3 is TGTGCCAGCAGCCCCGGACTAGCGGGGGGGCTCGAGCAGTACTTC. V and J are TRBV4-2 and TRBJ2-7, with TRBD2 matching over 15 bases. J gave up 6 bases and V 4 bases, and 4 bases lay outside the gene matches. The CDR3 sequence is 15 residues long. CDR1 LGHNA and CDR2 YNFKEQ come from the germline V gene.

This chain joins TRBV19 and TRBJ1-2; D call uncertain. This CDR3 contains 15 residues. Trimming left V 2 bases short and J 4 bases short, with 14 bases between. Looked up from germline, CDR1 is LNHDA and CDR2 is SQIVND (reference sequence). CDR3 region: CASSIITIRSYGYTF. The CDR3 bases are TGTGCCAGTAGTATAATAACAATCCGCAGCTATGGCTACACCTTC.

This chain links TRBV19 with TRBJ1-5; TRBD1 is a possible D gene (6 bases). Germline CDR1 reads LNHDA; CDR2 reads SQIVND (reference sequence). V gave up 3 bases and J gave up 6 bases, with 15 bases separating them. The CDR3 sequence is 15 residues long. Here the CDR3 reads CASSIDGQSSQPQHF. CDR3 nucleotides: TGTGCCAGTAGTATTGATGGACAGAGTAGTCAGCCCCAGCATTTT.

The chain uses TRBV2 and TRBJ2-7; D gene uncertain. The V end was cut by 6 bases, the J end by 2 bases, with 14 bases between. This CDR3 region has 14 residues. The germline gives CDR1 SNHLY, CDR2 FYNNEI. The CDR3 DNA follows: TGTGCCAGCAGCGCAACACGCACGACCTACGAGCAGTACTTC. The encoded protein is CASSATRTTYEQYF.

By share, this clone ranks as medium-sized. This chain joins TRBV11-2 and TRBJ2-7; 12 bases are a match to TRBD2. The CDR3 contains 19 residues. Germline lookup yields CDR1 SGHAT and CDR2 FQNNGV. Losses at the gene ends were 4 bases for V and 4 bases for J; bases not matched to a gene: 17. CDR3 protein: CASSSSGLAGPENSYEQYF. DNA of the CDR3: TGTGCCAGCAGCTCCTCAGGACTAGCGGGGCCCGAGAATTCTTACGAGCAGTACTTC. The variable domain in full, completed from reference TRBV11-2 and TRBJ2-7, reads EAGVAQSPRYKIIEKRQSVAFWCNPISGHATLYWYQQILGQGPKLLIQFQNNGVVDDSQLPKDRFSAERLKGVDSTLKIQPAKLEDSAVYLCASSSSGLAGPENSYEQYFGPGTRLTVT.

The V gene is TRBV18, the J gene TRBJ2-1; no clear D gene. The CDR3 is made up of 13 amino acids. Germline CDR1 KGHSH, CDR2 LQKENI. The V end was cut by 8 bases, the J end by 1 base, with 9 bases between. DNA for the CDR3: TGTGCCAGCGCGGAAGTTTCCTACAATGAGCAGTTCTTC. This codes for CASAEVSYNEQFF.

V is TRBV6-1 and J is TRBJ2-7; perhaps TRBD1 as D (5 bases). The germline V gene has CDR1 MNHNS and CDR2 SASEGT. This CDR3 contains 15 residues. V was trimmed by 1 base and J by 2 bases, leaving 12 bases between them. Here the CDR3 DNA reads TGTGCCAGCAGTGAAGGTTCAGGGTTTACCTACGAGCAGTACTTC. Residues: CASSEGSGFTYEQYF.

The CDR3 protein is CASSLEPSIYNEQFF. The CDR3 DNA reads TGCGCCAGCAGCTTGGAACCTAGCATATACAATGAGCAGTTCTTC. The rearrangement uses TRBV5-1 and TRBJ2-1; weak D call: TRBD2 (5 bases). The CDR3 length is 15 residues. V was pared by 0 bases and J by 4 bases, with 11 bases between. Germline CDR1 SGHRS, CDR2 YFSETQ. The full variable domain, rest sourced from reference TRBV5-1 and TRBJ2-1, is KAGVTQTPRYLIKTRGQQVTLSCSPISGHRSVSWYQQTPGQGLQFLFEYFSETQRNKGNFPGRFSGRQFSNSRSEMNVSTLELGDSALYLCASSLEPSIYNEQFFGPGTRLTVL.

The gene calls are TRBV2 and TRBJ1-2; 8 nucleotides align to TRBD1. Germline CDR1 SNHLY, CDR2 FYNNEI. V lost 5 bases and J lost 3; bases outside the gene matches: 5. The CDR3 length is 14 residues. The CDR3 nucleotides read TGTGCCAGCAGTCCGGACAGGGTTGACTATGGCTACACCTTC. This codes for CASSPDRVDYGYTF.

The J gene is TRBJ2-2, the V gene TRBV4-1; 10 bases agree with TRBD1. CDR3 length: 16 amino acids. Trimming cost V 4 bases and J 3 bases; bases outside gene matches: 5. The germline gives CDR1 MGHRA, CDR2 YSYEKL. For the CDR3, the DNA is TGCGCCAGCAGCCGTCCGACAGGGGGCTACACCGGGGAGCTGTTTTTT. Translating gives CASSRPTGGYTGELFF.

Here the CDR3 DNA reads TGTGCCAGTAGTATGGGAAGGGGAACGGATACGCAGTATTTT. Translating it yields CASSMGRGTDTQYF. This rearrangement joins TRBV19 to TRBJ2-3, with D possibly matching TRBD1 (5 bases). This CDR3 region has 14 residues. The germline gives CDR1 LNHDA, CDR2 SQIVND (reference sequence). V was trimmed by 3 bases and J by 6 bases, leaving 13 bases between them.

This chain joins TRBV6-5 and TRBJ1-2; 8 bases align to TRBD1. The CDR3 extends over 14 amino acids. CDR1 is MNHEY and CDR2 is SVGAGI in the germline V gene. The J segment lost 8 bases and the V segment lost 7 bases, leaving 12 bases of the junction unmatched. CDR3 residues: CASTPDQTGGGYTF. CDR3 bases: TGTGCCAGCACCCCAGACCAAACAGGGGGAGGCTACACCTTC.

The rearrangement joins TRBV18 to TRBJ1-3, with D tentatively TRBD1 (6 bases). The CDR3 has 16 residues. The V gene's germline CDR1 is KGHSH and CDR2 LQKENI. V was clipped by 3 bases and J by 1 base, with 13 bases between them. This CDR3 reads CASSPPIGTSGNTIYF. The CDR3 DNA is TGTGCCAGCTCACCCCCAATTGGGACATCTGGAAACACCATATATTTT. Filled out from reference TRBV18 and TRBJ1-3, the complete variable domain reads NAGVMQNPRHLVRRRGQEARLRCSPMKGHSHVYWYRQLPEEGLKFMVYLQKENIIDESGMPKERFSAEFPKEGPSILRIQQVVRGDSAAYFCASSPPIGTSGNTIYFGEGSWLTVV.

The rearrangement uses TRBV7-9 and TRBJ1-1; a possible D gene is TRBD1 (6 bases). Trimming took off 6 bases at V and 4 bases at J, with 15 bases between the two ends. Per the germline V gene, CDR1 is SEHNR and CDR2 is FQNEAQ (reference sequence). The CDR3 is 14 residues long. In nucleotides, the CDR3 is TGTGCCAGCAGTCCAACCATAGGGGGCACTGAAGCTTTCTTT. Amino acids: CASSPTIGGTEAFF.

V usage is TRBV18 and J usage is TRBJ1-1, with D tentatively TRBD1 (6 bases). CDR1 KGHSH and CDR2 LQKENI come from the germline V gene. The V end lost 3 bases, the J end lost 1 base, and 12 bases lay between the germline ends. The CDR3 runs 15 residues. CDR3 nucleotides: TGTGCCAGCTCACCGGTAGGGGGAGAGAACACTGAAGCTTTCTTT. Its protein product is CASSPVGGENTEAFF.

This sequence joins TRBV29-1 and TRBJ2-3; no clear D. This CDR3 region has 12 residues. Trimming took off 4 bases at V and 2 bases at J, with 7 bases between the two ends. Germline loops: CDR1 SQVTM, CDR2 ANQGSEA. The CDR3 loop reads CSVGTVTDTQYF. The CDR3 DNA follows: TGCAGCGTTGGCACGGTCACAGATACGCAGTATTTT.